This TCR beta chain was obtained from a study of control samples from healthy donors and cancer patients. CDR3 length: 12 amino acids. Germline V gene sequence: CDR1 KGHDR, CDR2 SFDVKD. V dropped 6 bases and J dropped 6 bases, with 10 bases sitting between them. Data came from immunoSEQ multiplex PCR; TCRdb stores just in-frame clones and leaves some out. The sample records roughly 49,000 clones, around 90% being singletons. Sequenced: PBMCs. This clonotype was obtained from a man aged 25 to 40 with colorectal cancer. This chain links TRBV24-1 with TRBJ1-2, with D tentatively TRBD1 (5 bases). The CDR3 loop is CATSSSGNGYTF. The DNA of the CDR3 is TGTGCCACCAGTTCTTCAGGGAATGGCTACACCTTC.